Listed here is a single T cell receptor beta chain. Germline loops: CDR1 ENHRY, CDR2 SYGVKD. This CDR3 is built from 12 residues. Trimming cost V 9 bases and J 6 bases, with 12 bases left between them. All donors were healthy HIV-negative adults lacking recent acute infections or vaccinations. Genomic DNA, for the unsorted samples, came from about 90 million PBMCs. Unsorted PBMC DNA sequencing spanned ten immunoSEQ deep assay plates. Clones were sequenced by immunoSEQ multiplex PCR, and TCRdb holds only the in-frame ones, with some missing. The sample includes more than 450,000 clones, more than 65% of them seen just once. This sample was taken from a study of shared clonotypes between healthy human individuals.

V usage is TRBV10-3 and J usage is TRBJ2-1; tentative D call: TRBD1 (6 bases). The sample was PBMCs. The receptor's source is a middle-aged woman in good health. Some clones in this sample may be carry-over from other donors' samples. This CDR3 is CAMGSQGNEQFF. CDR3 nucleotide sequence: TGTGCCATGGGATCACAGGGCAATGAGCAGTTCTTC.